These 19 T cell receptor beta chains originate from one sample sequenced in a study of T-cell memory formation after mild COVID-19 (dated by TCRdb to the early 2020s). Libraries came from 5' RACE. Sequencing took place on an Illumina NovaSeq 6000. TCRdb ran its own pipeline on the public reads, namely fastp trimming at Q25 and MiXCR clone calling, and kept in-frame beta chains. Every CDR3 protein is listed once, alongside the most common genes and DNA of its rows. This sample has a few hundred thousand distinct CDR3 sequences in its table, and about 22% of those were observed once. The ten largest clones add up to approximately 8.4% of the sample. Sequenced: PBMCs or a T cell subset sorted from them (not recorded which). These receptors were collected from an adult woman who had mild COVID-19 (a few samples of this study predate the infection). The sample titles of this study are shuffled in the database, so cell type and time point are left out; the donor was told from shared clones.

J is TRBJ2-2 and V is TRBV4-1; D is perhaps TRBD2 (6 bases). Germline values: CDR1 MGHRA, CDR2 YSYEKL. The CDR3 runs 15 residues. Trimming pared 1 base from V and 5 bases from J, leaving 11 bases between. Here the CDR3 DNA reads TGCGCCAGCAGCCAAGGCGGGACTTTTACCGGGGAGCTGTTTTTT. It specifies CASSQGGTFTGELFF.

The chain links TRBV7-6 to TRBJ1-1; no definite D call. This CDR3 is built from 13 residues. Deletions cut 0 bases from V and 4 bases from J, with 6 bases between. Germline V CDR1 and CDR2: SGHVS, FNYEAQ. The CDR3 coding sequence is TGTGCCAGCAGCTTAGCGGCGTCCACTGAAGCTTTCTTT. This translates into CASSLAASTEAFF.

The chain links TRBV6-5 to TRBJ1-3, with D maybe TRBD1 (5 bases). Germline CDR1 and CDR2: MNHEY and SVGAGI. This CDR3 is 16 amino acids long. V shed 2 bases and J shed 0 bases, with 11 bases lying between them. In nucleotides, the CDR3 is TGTGCCAGCAGTTACGGGGACCAAAGCTCTGGAAACACCATATATTTT. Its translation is CASSYGDQSSGNTIYF.

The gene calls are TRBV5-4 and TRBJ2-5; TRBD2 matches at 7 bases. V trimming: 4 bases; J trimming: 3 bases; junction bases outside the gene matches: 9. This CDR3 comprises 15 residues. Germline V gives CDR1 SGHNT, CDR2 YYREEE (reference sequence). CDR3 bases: TGTGCCAGCAGCCCTGCTGGGGGGGGGAAAGAGACCCAGTACTTC. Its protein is CASSPAGGGKETQYF.

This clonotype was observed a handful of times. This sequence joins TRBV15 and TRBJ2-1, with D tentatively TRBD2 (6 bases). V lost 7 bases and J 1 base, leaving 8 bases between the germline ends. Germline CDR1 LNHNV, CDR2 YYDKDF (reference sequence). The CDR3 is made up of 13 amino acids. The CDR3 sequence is CATIGGSYNEQFF. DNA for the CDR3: TGTGCCACCATTGGGGGGTCCTACAATGAGCAGTTCTTC. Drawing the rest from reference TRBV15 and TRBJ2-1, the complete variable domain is DAMVIQNPRYQVTQFGKPVTLSCSQTLNHNVMYWYQQKSSQAPKLLFHYYDKDFNNEADTPDNFQSRRPNTSFCFLDIRSPGLGDTAMYLCATIGGSYNEQFFGPGTRLTVL.

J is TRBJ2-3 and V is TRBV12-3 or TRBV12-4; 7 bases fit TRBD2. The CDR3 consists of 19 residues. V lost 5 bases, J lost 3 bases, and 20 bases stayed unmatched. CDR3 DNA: TGTGCCAGCAGTCTTAGCGGGTCCGACAGTTCTCTGTTAACAGATACGCAGTATTTT. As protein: CASSLSGSDSSLLTDTQYF.

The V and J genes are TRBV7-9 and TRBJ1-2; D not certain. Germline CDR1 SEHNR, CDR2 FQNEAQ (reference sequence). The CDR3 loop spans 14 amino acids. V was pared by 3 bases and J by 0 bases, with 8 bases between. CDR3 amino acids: CASSLHRANYGYTF. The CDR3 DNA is TGTGCCAGCAGCTTGCATCGGGCTAACTATGGCTACACCTTC.

In DNA, the CDR3 is TGTGCCAGCAGCTCGGACACCTTCACCGGGGAGCTGTTTTTT. Translating gives CASSSDTFTGELFF. The rearrangement links TRBV7-3 to TRBJ2-2, with D maybe TRBD1 (5 bases). The V end lost 4 bases, the J end lost 4 bases, and 10 bases lay between the germline ends. The germline V gene encodes CDR1 SGHTA and CDR2 FQGTGA. CDR3 size: 14 residues. The complete variable domain, with remaining parts taken from reference TRBV7-3 and TRBJ2-2, reads GAGVSQTPSNKVTEKGKYVELRCDPISGHTALYWYRQSLGQGPEFLIYFQGTGAADDSGLPNDRFFAVRPEGSVSTLKIQRTERGDSAVYLCASSSDTFTGELFFGEGSRLTVL.

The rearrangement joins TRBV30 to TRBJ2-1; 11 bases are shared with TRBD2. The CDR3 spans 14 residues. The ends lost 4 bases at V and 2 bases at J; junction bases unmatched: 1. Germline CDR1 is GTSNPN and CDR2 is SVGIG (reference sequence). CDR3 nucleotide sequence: TGTGCCTGGAATAGCGGGAGGGCCTACAATGAGCAGTTCTTC. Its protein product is CAWNSGRAYNEQFF.

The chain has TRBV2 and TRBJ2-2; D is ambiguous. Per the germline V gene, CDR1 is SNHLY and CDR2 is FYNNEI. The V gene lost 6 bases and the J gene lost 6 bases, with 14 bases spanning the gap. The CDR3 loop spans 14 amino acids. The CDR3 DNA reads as TGTGCCAGCAGGAATGAGGCGAGTCCCGGGGAGCTGTTTTTT. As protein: CASRNEASPGELFF.

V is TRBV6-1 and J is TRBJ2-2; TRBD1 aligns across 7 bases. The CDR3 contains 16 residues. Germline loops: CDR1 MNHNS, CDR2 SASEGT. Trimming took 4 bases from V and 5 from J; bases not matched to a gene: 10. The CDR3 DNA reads TGTGCCAGCAGTGGACAGGGCCCGGGTCTTACCGGGGAGCTGTTTTTT. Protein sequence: CASSGQGPGLTGELFF.

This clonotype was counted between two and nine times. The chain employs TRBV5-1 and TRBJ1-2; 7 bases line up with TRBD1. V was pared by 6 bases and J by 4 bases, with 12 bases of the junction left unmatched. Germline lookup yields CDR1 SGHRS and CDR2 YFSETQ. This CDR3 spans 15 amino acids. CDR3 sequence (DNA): TGCGCCAGCAAGGCAATATTGGGACAGACCTATGGCTACACCTTC. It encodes CASKAILGQTYGYTF.

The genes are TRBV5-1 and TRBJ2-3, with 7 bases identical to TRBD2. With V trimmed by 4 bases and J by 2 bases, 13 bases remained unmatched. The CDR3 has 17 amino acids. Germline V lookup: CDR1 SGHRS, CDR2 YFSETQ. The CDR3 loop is CASSLPPAGVYTDTQYF. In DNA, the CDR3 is TGCGCCAGCAGCCTCCCTCCCGCGGGGGTGTACACAGATACGCAGTATTTT.

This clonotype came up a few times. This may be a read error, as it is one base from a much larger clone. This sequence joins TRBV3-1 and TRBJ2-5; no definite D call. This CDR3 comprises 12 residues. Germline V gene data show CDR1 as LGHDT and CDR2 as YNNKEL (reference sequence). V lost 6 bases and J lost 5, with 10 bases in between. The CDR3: CASSLIVETQYF. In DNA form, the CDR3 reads TGTGCCAGCAGTCTCATAGTGGAGACCCAGTACTTC.

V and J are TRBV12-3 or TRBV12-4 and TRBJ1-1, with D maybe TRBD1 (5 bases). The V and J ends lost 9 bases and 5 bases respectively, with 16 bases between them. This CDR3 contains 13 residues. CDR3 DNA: TGTGCCAGTAGTCGTGGGGGGGGGACTGAAGCTTTCTTT. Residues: CASSRGGGTEAFF.

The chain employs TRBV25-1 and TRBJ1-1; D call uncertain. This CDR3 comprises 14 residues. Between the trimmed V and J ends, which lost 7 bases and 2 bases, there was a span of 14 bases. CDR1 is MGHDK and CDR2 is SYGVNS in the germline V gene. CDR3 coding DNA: TGTGCCAGCACCCCGTCTGGGAGAAACACTGAAGCTTTCTTT. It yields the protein CASTPSGRNTEAFF.

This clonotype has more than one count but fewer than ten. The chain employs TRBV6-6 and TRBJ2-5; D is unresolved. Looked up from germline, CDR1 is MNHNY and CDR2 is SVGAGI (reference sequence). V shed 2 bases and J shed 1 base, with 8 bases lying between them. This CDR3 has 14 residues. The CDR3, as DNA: TGTGCCAGCAGTTACGTAACCACCCAAGAGACCCAGTACTTC. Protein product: CASSYVTTQETQYF.

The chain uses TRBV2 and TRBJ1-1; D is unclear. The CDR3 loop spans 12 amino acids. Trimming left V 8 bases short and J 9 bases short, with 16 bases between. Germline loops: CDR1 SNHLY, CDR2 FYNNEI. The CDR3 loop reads CASGSPDPKAFF. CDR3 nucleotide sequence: TGTGCCAGCGGAAGTCCAGACCCTAAAGCTTTCTTT.

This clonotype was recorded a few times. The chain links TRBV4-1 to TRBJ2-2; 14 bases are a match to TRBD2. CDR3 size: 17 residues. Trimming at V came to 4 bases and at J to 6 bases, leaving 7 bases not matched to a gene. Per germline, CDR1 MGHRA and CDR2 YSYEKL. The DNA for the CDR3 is TGCGCCAGCAGCCTCGAACCGACTAGCGGGGGGGCCGGGGAGCTGTTTTTT. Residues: CASSLEPTSGGAGELFF.